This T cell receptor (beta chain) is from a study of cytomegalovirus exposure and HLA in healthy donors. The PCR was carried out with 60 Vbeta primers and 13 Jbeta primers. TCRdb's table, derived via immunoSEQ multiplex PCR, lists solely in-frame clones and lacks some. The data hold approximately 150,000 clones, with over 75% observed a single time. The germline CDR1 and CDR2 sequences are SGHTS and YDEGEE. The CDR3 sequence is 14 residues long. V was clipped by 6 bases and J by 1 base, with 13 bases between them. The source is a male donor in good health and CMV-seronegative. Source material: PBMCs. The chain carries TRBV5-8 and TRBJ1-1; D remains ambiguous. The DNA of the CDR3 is TGTGCCAGCACCTCCCGTCGGGAGAACACTGAAGCTTTCTTT. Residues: CASTSRRENTEAFF.